These T cell receptor beta chains were read from a single sample in a study of T-cell reconstitution after alpha-beta-depleted transplantation in children. TCRdb processed the PCR reads anew with MiXCR; each CDR3 protein has one entry. The sample shows hundreds of thousands of distinct CDR3 sequences, around 13% of them seen only once. Source: PBMCs, taken before TCRalphabeta/CD19-depleted stem cell transplant. These receptors were collected from a girl aged 2-10 years with congenital amegakaryocytic thrombocytopenia, due to receive a stem cell transplant. The CDR3 runs from the conserved cysteine through the conserved F or W. A D gene is named only where the DNA matches it firmly. Size tells how often a clone was seen (once, few, many) or the class of an expanded clone, and some rows leave it out.

V gene,D gene,clone size,J gene,CDR3 DNA,CDR3 protein
TRBV6-5,TRBD1,.,TRBJ2-7,TGTGCCAGCAGTTACGGAGACAGGGTTTCCTTTTACGAGCAGTACTTC,CASSYGDRVSFYEQYF
TRBV11-2,.,many,TRBJ2-1,TGTGCCAGCAGCTTCGCGGGCCTCACCAATGAGCAGTTCTTC,CASSFAGLTNEQFF
TRBV19,.,few,TRBJ2-2,TGTGCCAGTAGTATAGCGGGCACCGGGGAGCTGTTTTTT,CASSIAGTGELFF
TRBV4-2,.,many,TRBJ1-4,TGTGCCAGCAGCCACCCTCGGTGGGGTAGGAGTGCAACTAATGAAAAACTGTTTTTT,CASSHPRWGRSATNEKLFF
TRBV10-3,.,many,TRBJ2-1,TGTGCCATCAGTGAAACTAGAGATCCCGTCAATGAGCAGTTCTTC,CAISETRDPVNEQFF
TRBV27,TRBD2,many,TRBJ2-3,TGTGCCAGCTGGGCCTCTAGCGGGATAGATACGCAGTATTTT,CASWASSGIDTQYF
TRBV3-1,.,.,TRBJ1-4,TGTGCCACCGCTTCTCCGTCCGGAAAACTGTTTTTT,CATASPSGKLFF
TRBV6-2/TRBV6-3,TRBD2,.,TRBJ2-5,TGTGCCAGCAGTTTGCTAGCGGGAGTCAGTTGGGAGACCCAGTACTTC,CASSLLAGVSWETQYF
TRBV29-1,TRBD1,many,TRBJ2-7,TGCAGCGTTGGGGACAGTTCCTACGAGCAGTACTTC,CSVGDSSYEQYF
TRBV20-1,.,few,TRBJ2-4,TGCAGTGCCAGCGGACAGTCCATAGCCAAAAACATTCAGTACTTC,CSASGQSIAKNIQYF
TRBV20-1,.,many,TRBJ2-1,TGCAGTGCCGAGACCCGGGAGTCTTACAATGAGCAGTTCTTC,CSAETRESYNEQFF
TRBV20-1,TRBD2,many,TRBJ2-7,TGCAGTGCTAGGGGGGGACTATTGTCCTACGAGCAGTACTTC,CSARGGLLSYEQYF
TRBV20-1,TRBD2,many,TRBJ2-7,TGCAGTGCTAGAGATTTGACTAGCGGGAGTTCCTACGAGCAGTACTTC,CSARDLTSGSSYEQYF
TRBV7-6,TRBD1,.,TRBJ2-1,TGTGCCAGCAGCCTCCGACAGGGGAATAGGAATGAGCAGTTCTTC,CASSLRQGNRNEQFF
TRBV12-3/TRBV12-4,.,.,TRBJ2-5,TGTGCCAGCAGTTTAAGGGGGAGGGGGGCCGAGACCCAGTACTTC,CASSLRGRGAETQYF
TRBV4-1,TRBD2,many,TRBJ2-5,TGCGCCAGCAGCCGTCGAGCGGGGCAAGAGACCCAGTACTTC,CASSRRAGQETQYF
TRBV20-1,TRBD2,few,TRBJ2-2,TGCAGTGCTAGGCGGGGACTAGCGGGAGGGGAGCTGTTTTTT,CSARRGLAGGELFF
TRBV20-1,TRBD1,few,TRBJ2-5,TGCAGTGCTAGTGGGGAGGGACAGGGTCAGACCCAGTACTTC,CSASGEGQGQTQYF
TRBV5-1,TRBD1,few,TRBJ1-1,TGCGCCAGCAGCACCACACAGGGGGCTCGGGAGAACACTGAAGCTTTCTTT,CASSTTQGARENTEAFF
TRBV12-3/TRBV12-4,.,many,TRBJ1-2,TGTGCCAGCAGGTGGGATATGGTATCAAACTATGGCTACACCTTC,CASRWDMVSNYGYTF
TRBV20-1,.,.,TRBJ2-3,TGCAGTGCTAGAGAGGCACCAGGGGTAAGAACCACAGATACGCAGTATTTT,CSAREAPGVRTTDTQYF
TRBV10-3,.,many,TRBJ1-2,TGTGCCATCAGACGCACGGGGTCTAACTATGGCTACACCTTC,CAIRRTGSNYGYTF
TRBV20-1,TRBD2,few,TRBJ2-7,TGCAGTGCTCTGGGACTAGCGAACCTCTACGAGCAGTACTTC,CSALGLANLYEQYF
TRBV20-1,.,many,TRBJ2-7,TGCAGTGCTAGTCTAGAACAGTTAGCCTACGAGCAGTACTTC,CSASLEQLAYEQYF
TRBV5-1,.,many,TRBJ2-2,TGCGCCAGCAGGGAAGGGACATCGATCGGGGAGCTGTTTTTT,CASREGTSIGELFF
TRBV12-3/TRBV12-4,TRBD2,many,TRBJ2-5,TGTGCCAGCAGTCAGCGCGGGAGTTTTGAGACCCAGTACTTC,CASSQRGSFETQYF
TRBV7-9,.,many,TRBJ2-1,TGTGCCAGCAGCTTAGTGGGGCGGGACACCTACAATGAGCAGTTCTTC,CASSLVGRDTYNEQFF
TRBV20-1,.,few,TRBJ2-7,TGCAGTGCTAGAGACCCTACTCGGAACCCCTACGAGCAGTACTTC,CSARDPTRNPYEQYF
TRBV11-1,.,few,TRBJ2-5,TGTGCCAGCAGCTTTCCGACCCGACTTGGGAGAGCCCCAGAGACCCAGTACTTC,CASSFPTRLGRAPETQYF
TRBV5-1,TRBD1,.,TRBJ1-1,TGCGCCAGCAGCTTGGACTCAGGGGGGATGGCTGAAGCTTTCTTT,CASSLDSGGMAEAFF
TRBV7-9,.,many,TRBJ2-5,TGTGCCAGCAGCCCGAGATCCGACATCCAAAACCAAGAGACCCAGTACTTC,CASSPRSDIQNQETQYF
TRBV3-1,.,many,TRBJ1-1,TGTGCCAGCAGCCAAGGAGCGAACACTGAAGCTTTCTTT,CASSQGANTEAFF
TRBV7-9,.,few,TRBJ2-7,TGTGCCAGCAGCTCCGCTAGCTCCTACGAGCAGTACTTC,CASSSASSYEQYF
TRBV12-3/TRBV12-4,.,many,TRBJ2-2,TGTGCCAGCAGTTTCCTCGGGAGCTGGGAGCTGTTTTTT,CASSFLGSWELFF
TRBV5-5,.,.,TRBJ2-3,TGTGCCAGCAGCTTGGAGACGACTTCAATATTTTATTTT,CASSLETTSIFYF
TRBV7-9,TRBD2,few,TRBJ2-2,TGTGCCAGCAGCCCCCCGGGACTAGCTGGGGAGCTGTTTTTT,CASSPPGLAGELFF
TRBV10-3,TRBD1,few,TRBJ2-7,TGTGCCATCAGTGAGGGGACAGGGGCAAACGAGCAGTACTTC,CAISEGTGANEQYF
TRBV5-1,.,many,TRBJ2-3,TGCGCCAGCAGCGTCCTTAGCACAGATACGCAGTATTTT,CASSVLSTDTQYF
TRBV28,.,.,TRBJ1-1,TGTGCCAGCAGGCCGCTTCGGGGGCGGGTAGGCCGGCTGAACACTGAAGCTTTCTTT,CASRPLRGRVGRLNTEAFF
TRBV7-9,TRBD2,many,TRBJ2-1,TGTGCCAGCAGCCCCAGGACTAGCGGGAGCTCCTACAATGAGCAGTTCTTC,CASSPRTSGSSYNEQFF
TRBV20-1,.,many,TRBJ2-7,TGCAGTGCCCCCGGGACGGAGACTTACGAGCAGTACTTC,CSAPGTETYEQYF
TRBV12-3/TRBV12-4,TRBD2,many,TRBJ2-3,TGTGCCAGCAGACATAGCGGGTCAGAGGGGACGCAGTATTTT,CASRHSGSEGTQYF
TRBV7-7,.,many,TRBJ2-1,TGTGCCAGCAGCTTAAATTCGGACCCCCACAATGAGCAGTTCTTC,CASSLNSDPHNEQFF
TRBV6-5,.,.,TRBJ2-5,TGTGCCAGCAGCCGTTCGATGGAGACCCAGTACTTC,CASSRSMETQYF
TRBV7-9,.,few,TRBJ2-4,TGTGCCAGCAGCGAAGGGTTGTCCAAAAACATTCAGTACTTC,CASSEGLSKNIQYF
TRBV11-2,.,many,TRBJ1-5,TGTGCCAGCAGCTTAGAAGAACAACAGCCCCAGCATTTT,CASSLEEQQPQHF
TRBV19,.,.,TRBJ1-6,TGTGCCAGTAGTATGATCTATTCACCCCTCCACTTT,CASSMIYSPLHF
TRBV12-3/TRBV12-4,.,many,TRBJ2-7,TGTGCCAGCAGTTTTCTGAGATACGAGCAGTACTTC,CASSFLRYEQYF
TRBV4-1,TRBD2,once,TRBJ2-2,TGCGCCAGCAGCCATCCGGGGCTAGCGGGAGGGCTCTTGAACACCGGGGAGCTGTTTTTT,CASSHPGLAGGLLNTGELFF
TRBV3-1,.,.,TRBJ2-1,TGTGCCAGCAGCCAAGGTGGGTTGTCCTACAATGAGCAGTTCTTC,CASSQGGLSYNEQFF
TRBV5-4,.,few,TRBJ2-3,TGTGCCAGCAGCAACGGGAGCCGAGTAGCGCAGTATTTT,CASSNGSRVAQYF
TRBV27,.,.,TRBJ2-1,TGTGCCAGCAGTCCTAAAACCTACAATGAGCAGTTCTTC,CASSPKTYNEQFF
TRBV6-6,.,.,TRBJ1-5,TGTGCCAGCGACCTGGCGCCCAGTCAGCCCCAGCATTTT,CASDLAPSQPQHF
TRBV20-1,TRBD1,.,TRBJ1-5,TGCAGTGCGCTGGACAGGGATCAGCCCCAGCATTTT,CSALDRDQPQHF
TRBV20-1,.,many,TRBJ2-3,TGCAGTGCTAGAGAGGACAATTTATATACGCAGTATTTT,CSAREDNLYTQYF
TRBV30,TRBD2,.,TRBJ2-2,TGTGCCTGGAGGTCGGGGGAGGGGCCCGGGGAGCTGTTTTTT,CAWRSGEGPGELFF
TRBV12-3/TRBV12-4,.,many,TRBJ1-1,TGTGCCAGCAGACCCCATCCCGTGACGAACACTGAAGCTTTCTTT,CASRPHPVTNTEAFF
TRBV7-9,.,.,TRBJ2-1,TGTGCCAGCTCAATTGCCCTGGGCCCGAAAACCAATGAGCAGTTCTTC,CASSIALGPKTNEQFF
TRBV20-1,TRBD2,.,TRBJ2-1,TGCAGTGCTATTAGCGGGGCCGACCAGTACAATGAGCAGTTCTTC,CSAISGADQYNEQFF